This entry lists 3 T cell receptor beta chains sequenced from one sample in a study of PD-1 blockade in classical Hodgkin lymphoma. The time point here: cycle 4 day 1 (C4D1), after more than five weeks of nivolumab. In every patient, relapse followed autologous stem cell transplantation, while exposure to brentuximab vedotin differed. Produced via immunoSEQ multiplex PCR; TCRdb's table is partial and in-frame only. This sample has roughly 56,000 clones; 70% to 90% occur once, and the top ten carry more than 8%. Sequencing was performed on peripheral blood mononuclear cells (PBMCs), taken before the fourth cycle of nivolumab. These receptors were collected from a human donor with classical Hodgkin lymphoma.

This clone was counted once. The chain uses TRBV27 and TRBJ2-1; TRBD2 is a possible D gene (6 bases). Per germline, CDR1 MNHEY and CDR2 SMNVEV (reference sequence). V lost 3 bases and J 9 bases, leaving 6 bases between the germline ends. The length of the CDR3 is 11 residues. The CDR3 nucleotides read TGTGCCAGCAGTTTCGGGGGTGAGCAGTTCTTC. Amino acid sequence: CASSFGGEQFF.

CDR3 nucleotides: TGTGCCTGGACTATTGGGACAGGGGAGAATCAGCCCCAGCATTTT. Translating gives CAWTIGTGENQPQHF. The chain combines TRBV30 with TRBJ1-5, with 10 bases identical to TRBD1. The trim removed 4 bases at V and 4 bases at J, leaving 7 bases unmatched. This CDR3 comprises 15 residues. In germline, CDR1 is GTSNPN, CDR2 SVGIG (reference sequence).

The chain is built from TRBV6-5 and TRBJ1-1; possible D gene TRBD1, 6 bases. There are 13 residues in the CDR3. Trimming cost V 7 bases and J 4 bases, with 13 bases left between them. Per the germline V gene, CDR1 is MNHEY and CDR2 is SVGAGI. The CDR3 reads CASIRTGFTEAFF. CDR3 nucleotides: TGTGCCAGCATCCGAACAGGGTTCACTGAAGCTTTCTTT.